The present T cell receptor beta chain was sequenced within a study of vaccination effects on CD4 cells after COVID-19. Expansion with viral peptide pools was applied to antigen-specific CD4+ T cells by the ViraFEST assay prior to sequencing. Cells that had been cultured for 10 days were the source of isolated CD4+ T cells. Between March and December 2020, the person had a SARS-CoV-2 infection that PCR confirmed. Supplemented with about 10 IU/ml IL-2 and approximately 10 ug/ml peptides, a few million PBMC per well were kept in culture. Produced via immunoSEQ multiplex PCR; TCRdb's table is partial and in-frame only. The sample consists of 22,000 or so clones, 74% of them appearing once. As concerns this clone: Its target is unknown.

CDR1 LGHDT and CDR2 YNNKEL come from the germline V gene (reference sequence). This CDR3 spans 13 amino acids. Trimming stripped 4 bases from V and 7 bases from J, with 13 bases between. The clonotype comes from a human donor who had a prior SARS-CoV-2 infection. The chain has TRBV3-1 (or the pseudogene TRBV3-2) and TRBJ1-2, with D perhaps TRBD1 (5 bases). The material sequenced was CD4+ T cells from PBMCs cultured with a peptide pool, taken before COVID-19 vaccination. DNA for the CDR3: TGTGCCAGCAGCCCCAGGGACGCTGGTGGCTACACCTTC. The encoded protein is CASSPRDAGGYTF.